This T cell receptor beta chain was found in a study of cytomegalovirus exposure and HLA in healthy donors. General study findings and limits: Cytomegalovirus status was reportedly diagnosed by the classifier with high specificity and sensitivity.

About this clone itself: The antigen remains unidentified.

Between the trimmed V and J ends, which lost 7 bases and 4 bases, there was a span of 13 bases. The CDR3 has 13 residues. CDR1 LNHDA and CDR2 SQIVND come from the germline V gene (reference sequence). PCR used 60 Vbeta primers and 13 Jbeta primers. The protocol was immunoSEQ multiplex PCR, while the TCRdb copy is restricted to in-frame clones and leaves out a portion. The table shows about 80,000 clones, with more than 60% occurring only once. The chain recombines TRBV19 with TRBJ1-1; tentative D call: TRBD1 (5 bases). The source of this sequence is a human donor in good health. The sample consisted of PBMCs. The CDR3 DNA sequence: TGTGCCAGTACTAGGGGCCGCGGCACTGAAGCTTTCTTT. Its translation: CASTRGRGTEAFF. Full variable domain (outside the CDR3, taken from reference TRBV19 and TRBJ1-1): DGGITQSPKYLFRKEGQNVTLSCEQNLNHDAMYWYRQDPGQGLRLIYYSQIVNDFQKGDIAEGYSVSREKKESFPLTVTSAQKNPTAFYLCASTRGRGTEAFFGQGTRLTVV.